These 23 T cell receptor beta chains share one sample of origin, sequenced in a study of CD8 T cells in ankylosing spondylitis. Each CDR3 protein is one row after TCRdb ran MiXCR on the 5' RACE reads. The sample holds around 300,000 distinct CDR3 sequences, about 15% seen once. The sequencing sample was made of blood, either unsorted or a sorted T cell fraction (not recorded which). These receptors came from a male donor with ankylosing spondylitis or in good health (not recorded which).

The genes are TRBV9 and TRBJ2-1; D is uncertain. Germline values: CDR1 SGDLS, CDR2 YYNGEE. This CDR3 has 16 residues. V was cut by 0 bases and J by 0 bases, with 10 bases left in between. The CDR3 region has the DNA TGTGCCAGCAGCGTAGGTGGGGTTACCTCCTACAATGAGCAGTTCTTC. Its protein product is CASSVGGVTSYNEQFF.

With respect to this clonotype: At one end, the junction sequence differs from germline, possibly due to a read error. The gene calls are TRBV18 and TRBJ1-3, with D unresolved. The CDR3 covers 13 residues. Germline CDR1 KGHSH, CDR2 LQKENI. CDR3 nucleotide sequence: TGTGCCAGCACACCTCCGGGGGGAAACACCATATATTTT. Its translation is CASTPPGGNTIYF.

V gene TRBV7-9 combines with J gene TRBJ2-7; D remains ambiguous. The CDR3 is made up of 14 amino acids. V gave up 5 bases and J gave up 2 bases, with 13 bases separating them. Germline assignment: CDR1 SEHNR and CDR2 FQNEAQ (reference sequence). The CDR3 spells CASSPGGDAYEQYF. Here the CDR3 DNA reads TGTGCCAGCAGCCCCGGTGGGGATGCCTACGAGCAGTACTTC. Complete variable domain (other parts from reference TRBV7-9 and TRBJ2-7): DTGVSQNPRHKITKRGQNVTFRCDPISEHNRLYWYRQTLGQGPEFLTYFQNEAQLEKSRLLSDRFSAERPKGSFSTLEIQRTEQGDSAMYLCASSPGGDAYEQYFGPGTRLTVT.

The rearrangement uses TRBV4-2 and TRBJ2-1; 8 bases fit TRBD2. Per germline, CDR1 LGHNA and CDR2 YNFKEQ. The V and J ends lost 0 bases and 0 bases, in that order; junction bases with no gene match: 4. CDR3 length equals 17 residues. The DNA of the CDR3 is TGTGCCAGCAGCCAAGATCGCGGGACTAGCTCCTACAATGAGCAGTTCTTC. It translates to CASSQDRGTSSYNEQFF.

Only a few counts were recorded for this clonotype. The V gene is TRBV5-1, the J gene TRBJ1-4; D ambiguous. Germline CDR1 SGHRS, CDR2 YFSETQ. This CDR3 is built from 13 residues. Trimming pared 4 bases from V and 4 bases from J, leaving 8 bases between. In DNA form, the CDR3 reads TGCGCCAGCAGCCCGTTTAGTAATGAAAAACTGTTTTTT. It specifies CASSPFSNEKLFF.

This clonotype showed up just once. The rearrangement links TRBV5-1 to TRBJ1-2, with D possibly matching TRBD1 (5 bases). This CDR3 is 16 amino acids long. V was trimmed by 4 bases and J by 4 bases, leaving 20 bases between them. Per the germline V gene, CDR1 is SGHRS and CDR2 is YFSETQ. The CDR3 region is CASSDQTGTPRYGYTF. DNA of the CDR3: TGCGCCAGCAGCGACCAGACCGGGACTCCTCGCTATGGCTACACCTTC.

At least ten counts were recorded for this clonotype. This CDR3 reads CASSWGLADTQYF. CDR3 nucleotides: TGCGCCAGCAGCTGGGGACTAGCGGACACGCAGTATTTT. The chain combines TRBV5-1 with TRBJ2-3, with TRBD2 matching 11 bases. CDR1 and CDR2 (germline): SGHRS, YFSETQ. With 3 bases clipped from V and 9 bases from J, the junction kept 3 bases outside the gene matches. This CDR3 contains 13 residues.

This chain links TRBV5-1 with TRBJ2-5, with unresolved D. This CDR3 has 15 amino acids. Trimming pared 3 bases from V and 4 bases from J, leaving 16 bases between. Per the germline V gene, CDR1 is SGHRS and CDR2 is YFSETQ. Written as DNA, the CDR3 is TGCGCCAGCAGCTCCGATGTGCGGTTTGGAGAGACCCAGTACTTC. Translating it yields CASSSDVRFGETQYF.

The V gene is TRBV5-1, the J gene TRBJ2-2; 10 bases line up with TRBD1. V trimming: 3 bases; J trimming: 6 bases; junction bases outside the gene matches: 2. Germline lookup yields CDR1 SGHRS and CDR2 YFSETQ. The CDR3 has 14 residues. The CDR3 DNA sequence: TGCGCCAGCAGCTATGGACAGGGGGCCGGGGAGCTGTTTTTT. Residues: CASSYGQGAGELFF.

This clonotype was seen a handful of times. In DNA, the CDR3 is TGTGCCAGCTGCACGTCTGCCCCGTCCTACGAGCAGTACTTC. Protein sequence: CASCTSAPSYEQYF. J is TRBJ2-7 and V is TRBV28; no clear D. The CDR3 contains 14 residues. The V end lost 8 bases, the J end lost 1 base, and 15 bases lay between the germline ends. Per the germline V gene, CDR1 is MDHEN and CDR2 is SYDVKM.

CDR3 DNA: TGTGCCAGCGCGAGGGGCTCAAACACCGGGGAGCTGTTTTTT. Translating it yields CASARGSNTGELFF. The chain joins TRBV2 to TRBJ2-2, with D tentatively TRBD1 or TRBD2 (5 bases each). V dropped 8 bases and J dropped 2 bases, with 12 bases sitting between them. The CDR3 consists of 14 residues. Germline V gene data show CDR1 as SNHLY and CDR2 as FYNNEI.

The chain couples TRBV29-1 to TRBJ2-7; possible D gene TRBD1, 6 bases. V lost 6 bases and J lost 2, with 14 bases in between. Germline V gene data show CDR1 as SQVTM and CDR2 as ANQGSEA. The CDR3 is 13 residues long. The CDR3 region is CSVLQGLAYEQYF. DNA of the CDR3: TGCAGCGTACTACAGGGATTAGCCTACGAGCAGTACTTC.

CDR3 sequence (DNA): TGCGCCAGCTCCCGCGGGACAAGCACAGATACGCAGTATTTT. This translates into CASSRGTSTDTQYF. The J gene is TRBJ2-3, the V gene TRBV5-1; tentatively, D is TRBD1 or TRBD2 (6 bases each). This CDR3 region has 14 residues. Germline loops: CDR1 SGHRS, CDR2 YFSETQ. The V end was cut by 7 bases, the J end by 0 bases, with 12 bases between.

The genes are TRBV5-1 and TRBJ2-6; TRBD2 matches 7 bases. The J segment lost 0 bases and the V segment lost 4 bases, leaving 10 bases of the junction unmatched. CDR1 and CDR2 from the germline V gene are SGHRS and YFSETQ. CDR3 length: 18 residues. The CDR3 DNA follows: TGCGCCAGCAGCCCGACGATCGGGGGGAGCTCTGGGGCCAACGTCCTGACTTTC. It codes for CASSPTIGGSSGANVLTF.

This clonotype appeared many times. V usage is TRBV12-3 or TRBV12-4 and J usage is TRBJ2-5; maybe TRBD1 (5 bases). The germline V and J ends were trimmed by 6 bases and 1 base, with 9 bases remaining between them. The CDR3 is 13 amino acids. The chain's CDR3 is CASRVDSQETQYF. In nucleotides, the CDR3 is TGTGCCAGCAGGGTAGACAGCCAAGAGACCCAGTACTTC.

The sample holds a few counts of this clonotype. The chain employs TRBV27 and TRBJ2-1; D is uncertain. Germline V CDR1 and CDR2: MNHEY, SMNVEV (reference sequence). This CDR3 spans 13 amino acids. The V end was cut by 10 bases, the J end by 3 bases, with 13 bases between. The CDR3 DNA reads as TGTGCCATCCCCGAGTGGGTCTACAATGAGCAGTTCTTC. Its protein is CAIPEWVYNEQFF.

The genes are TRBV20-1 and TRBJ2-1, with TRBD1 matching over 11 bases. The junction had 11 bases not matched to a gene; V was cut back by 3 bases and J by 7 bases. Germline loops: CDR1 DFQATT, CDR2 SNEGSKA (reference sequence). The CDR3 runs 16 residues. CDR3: CSASPPGQGVNNEQFF. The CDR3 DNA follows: TGCAGTGCTAGTCCCCCGGGACAGGGGGTGAATAATGAGCAGTTCTTC.

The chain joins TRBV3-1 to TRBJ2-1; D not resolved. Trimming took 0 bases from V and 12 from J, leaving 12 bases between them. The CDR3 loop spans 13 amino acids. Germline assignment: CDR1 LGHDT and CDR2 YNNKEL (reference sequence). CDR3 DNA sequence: TGTGCCAGCAGCCAAGACTACCCTCGAGGGCAGTTCTTC. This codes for CASSQDYPRGQFF.

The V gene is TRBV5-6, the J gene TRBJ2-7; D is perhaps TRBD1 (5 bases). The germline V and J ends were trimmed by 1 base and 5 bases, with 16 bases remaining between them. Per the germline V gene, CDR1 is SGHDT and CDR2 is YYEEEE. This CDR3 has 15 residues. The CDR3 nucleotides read TGTGCCAGCAGCTTGAGCAGGGAAGTTTCAGACGAGCAGTACTTC. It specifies CASSLSREVSDEQYF. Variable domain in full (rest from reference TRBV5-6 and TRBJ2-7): DAGVTQSPTHLIKTRGQQVTLRCSPKSGHDTVSWYQQALGQGPQFIFQYYEEEERQRGNFPDRFSGHQFPNYSSELNVNALLLGDSALYLCASSLSREVSDEQYFGPGTRLTVT.

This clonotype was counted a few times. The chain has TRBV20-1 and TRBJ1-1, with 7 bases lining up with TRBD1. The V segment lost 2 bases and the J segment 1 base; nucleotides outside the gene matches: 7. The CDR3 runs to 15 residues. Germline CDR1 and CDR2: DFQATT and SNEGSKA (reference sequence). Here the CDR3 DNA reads TGCAGTGCTAGATATGGGACAGTTAGGAACACTGAAGCTTTCTTT. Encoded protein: CSARYGTVRNTEAFF.

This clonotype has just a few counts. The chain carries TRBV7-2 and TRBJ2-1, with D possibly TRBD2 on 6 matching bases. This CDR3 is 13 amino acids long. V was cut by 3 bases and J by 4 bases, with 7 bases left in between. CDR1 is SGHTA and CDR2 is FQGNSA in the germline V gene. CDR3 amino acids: CASSFAGYNEQFF. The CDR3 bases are TGTGCCAGCAGCTTCGCGGGGTACAATGAGCAGTTCTTC.

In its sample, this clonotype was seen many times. The CDR3 sequence is CASNEPGRYEQFF. Written as DNA, the CDR3 is TGTGCCAGCAACGAACCCGGGAGGTATGAGCAGTTCTTC. The chain recombines TRBV6-1 with TRBJ2-1; 7 bases agree with TRBD2. CDR1 and CDR2 from the germline V gene are MNHNS and SASEGT. The CDR3 sequence is 13 residues long. After removal of 7 bases from V and 8 bases from J, the junction contained 8 bases not matched to a gene.

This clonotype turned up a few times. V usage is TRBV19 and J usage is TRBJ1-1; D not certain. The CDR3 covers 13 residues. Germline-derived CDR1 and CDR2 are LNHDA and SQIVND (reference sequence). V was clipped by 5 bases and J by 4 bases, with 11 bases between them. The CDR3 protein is CASSQEGSTEAFF. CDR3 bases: TGTGCCAGTAGTCAAGAGGGATCCACTGAAGCTTTCTTT.